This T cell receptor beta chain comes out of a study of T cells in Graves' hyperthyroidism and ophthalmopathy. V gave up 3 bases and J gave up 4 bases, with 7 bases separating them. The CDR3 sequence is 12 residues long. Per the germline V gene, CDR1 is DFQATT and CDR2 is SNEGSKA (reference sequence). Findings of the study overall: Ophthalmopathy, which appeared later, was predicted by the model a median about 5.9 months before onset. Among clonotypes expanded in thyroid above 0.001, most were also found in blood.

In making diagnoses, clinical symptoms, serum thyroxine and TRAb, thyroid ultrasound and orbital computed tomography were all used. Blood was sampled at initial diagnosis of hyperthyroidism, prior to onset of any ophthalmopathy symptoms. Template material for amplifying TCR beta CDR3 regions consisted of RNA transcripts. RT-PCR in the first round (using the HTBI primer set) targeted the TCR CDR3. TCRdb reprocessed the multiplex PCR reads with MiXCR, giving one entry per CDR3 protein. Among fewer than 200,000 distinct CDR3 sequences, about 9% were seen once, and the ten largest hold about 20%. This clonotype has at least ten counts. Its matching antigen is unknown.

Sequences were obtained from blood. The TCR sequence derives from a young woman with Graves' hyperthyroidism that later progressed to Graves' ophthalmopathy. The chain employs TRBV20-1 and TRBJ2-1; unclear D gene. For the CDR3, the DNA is TGCAGTGCTAGCCTAACTTACAATGAGCAGTTCTTC. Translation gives CSASLTYNEQFF.